This entry is about one T cell receptor (beta chain). Its matching antigen is unknown. Unique molecular identifiers featured in each of the TCR beta cDNA libraries. T cells numbering about 0.85 to 10 million yielded some 480,000 cDNA molecules. MiXCR, applied by TCRdb to the PCR reads, yields one record per CDR3 protein. The sample lists approximately 690,000 distinct CDR3 sequences, approximately 59% occurring once. These data originate in a study of post-analysis software for immune sequencing data. General study findings and limits: Patients with multiple sclerosis recorded significantly lower normalized Chao1 diversity than controls, the study found. Relative to controls, patients had about five TRBV segments at higher frequency, with TRBV5-6, TRBV5-1 and TRBV20-1 among these. The F measure placed samples prepared in the same batch into strongly shared clusters.

CDR3 size: 13 residues. V lost 3 bases and J lost 9; bases outside the gene matches: 7. Germline V gives CDR1 SQVTM, CDR2 ANQGSEA. V is TRBV29-1 and J is TRBJ2-1; 8 nucleotides align to TRBD2. The specimen sequenced was blood. This TCR came from a girl aged 2-10 years with multiple sclerosis. This chain's CDR3 is CSVEYGRETEQFF. Written as DNA, the CDR3 is TGCAGCGTTGAGTACGGGAGGGAGACTGAGCAGTTCTTC.